This entry concerns a single TCR beta chain. Its antigen is unidentified. This specimen comes from a study of OX40 agonist ivuxolimab in advanced cancers. Study outcomes and limitations: By week 6 at 0.1 to 3.0 mg/kg, blood CD4+ and CD8+ T cells had expanded clonally. Average numbers of expanded clones were greater in CD8+ T cells than in CD4+.

Germline loops: CDR1 SGHRS, CDR2 YFSETQ. V lost 0 bases to trimming and J lost 3 bases, with 15 bases between them. The CDR3 length is 16 residues. TCRdb's copy holds only in-frame clones and misses some; the assay was immunoSEQ multiplex PCR. This sample has about 66,000 clones, with 80% to 85% found just once. The material sequenced was CD4+ or CD8+ T cells sorted from blood, taken in a trial of the OX40 agonist ivuxolimab. The V and J genes are TRBV5-1 and TRBJ1-2, with D maybe TRBD1 (5 bases). This clonotype was obtained from an adult with an advanced solid tumor such as melanoma, head and neck, liver or kidney cancer. This CDR3 is CASSLGGSVWDYGYTF. The CDR3 nucleotides read TGCGCCAGCAGCTTGGGGGGCAGCGTTTGGGACTATGGCTACACCTTC.